The clone carrying this T cell receptor beta chain was detected once. The junction departs from the called germline gene at one end, perhaps through a read error. Other nucleotide sequences from this sample produce the same CDR3. This entry comes from a study of T cell changes during pregnancy in multiple sclerosis. The method was immunoSEQ multiplex PCR; TCRdb's version includes in-frame clones alone and lacks a portion of them. The sample includes around 88,000 clones, just over 90% of them seen just once. Per the germline V gene, CDR1 is SGHTS and CDR2 is YDEGEE. The length of the CDR3 is 16 residues.

This specimen was peripheral blood, taken after pregnancy. This rearrangement joins TRBV5-8 to TRBJ1-1, with D possibly matching TRBD1 (5 bases). The receptor was derived from a female donor in good health, enrolled as a control in a pregnancy study. CDR3 sequence: CASSFRAGKTNTEAFF. CDR3 coding DNA: TGTGCCAGCAGCTTCAGAGCAGGGAAAACGAACACTGAGGCTTTCTTT.